One sample yielded the 8 T cell receptor beta chains listed below, sequenced in a study of identifying expanded T cells in peripheral blood (dated by TCRdb to the late 2010s). The library came from the immunoSEQ multiplex PCR assay. TCRdb took this table from immuneACCESS and kept in-frame rearrangements with V and J called. Such tables lack part of the clones; where checked against another copy, unresolved V genes explain under half of the gap, and the rest is unexplained. For this sample the table gives about 110,000 clones, of which around 89% were detected only once. The ten largest clones represent about 17% of the sample. Sequencing was carried out using blood. The receptors were gathered from a person between 18 and 69 years old in good health.

The V call is TRBV5-6, the J call TRBJ1-2; possible D gene TRBD1, 5 bases. This CDR3 region has 14 residues. With 2 bases removed from V and 3 bases from J, the gap between germline ends came to 11 bases. Germline CDR1 and CDR2: SGHDT and YYEEEE. The CDR3 bases are TGTGCCAGCAGCTTAGGGAGGGGACACTATGGCTACACCTTC. It is translated as CASSLGRGHYGYTF.

This chain uses TRBV7-9 with TRBJ1-4; D is possibly TRBD1 (6 bases). Trimming removed 4 bases from V and 7 bases from J, with 13 bases in between. The germline V gene has CDR1 SEHNR and CDR2 FQNEAQ (reference sequence). The CDR3 is 14 amino acids. CDR3 amino acids: CASSSLQGSEKLFF. The CDR3 DNA reads TGTGCCAGCAGCTCACTACAGGGAAGTGAAAAACTGTTTTTT. The full variable domain, rest sourced from reference TRBV7-9 and TRBJ1-4, is DTGVSQNPRHKITKRGQNVTFRCDPISEHNRLYWYRQTLGQGPEFLTYFQNEAQLEKSRLLSDRFSAERPKGSFSTLEIQRTEQGDSAMYLCASSSLQGSEKLFFGSGTQLSVL.

DNA of the CDR3: TGTGCCAGCCGGGACAGGGGCGCCGGGGAGCTGTTTTTT. This gives the protein CASRDRGAGELFF. The V call is TRBV19, the J call TRBJ2-2; 10 bases agree with TRBD1. This CDR3 has 13 amino acids. Trimming cost V 9 bases and J 6 bases; bases outside gene matches: 4. Germline V gene lookup returns CDR1 LNHDA and CDR2 SQIVND (reference sequence).

The gene calls are TRBV25-1 and TRBJ1-4; TRBD1 might be the D (5 bases). Per germline, CDR1 MGHDK and CDR2 SYGVNS. With 4 bases removed from V and 0 bases from J, the gap between germline ends came to 12 bases. The CDR3 runs to 16 residues. The CDR3 sequence: CASSVGTGATNEKLFF. The CDR3 DNA reads TGTGCCAGCAGTGTTGGGACGGGGGCAACTAATGAAAAACTGTTTTTT.

The genes are TRBV19 and TRBJ1-6, with D tentatively TRBD1 (5 bases). The CDR3 has 14 amino acids. CDR1 and CDR2 from the germline V gene are LNHDA and SQIVND (reference sequence). V lost 9 bases, J lost 3 bases, and 12 bases lay in between. The CDR3 DNA follows: TGTGCCAGCCGAGACAGAAGCTATAATTCACCCCTCCACTTT. Translated: CASRDRSYNSPLHF.

The rearrangement links TRBV4-3 to TRBJ1-2; D not certain. The V end lost 4 bases, the J end lost 7 bases, and 22 bases lay between the germline ends. The CDR3 covers 16 residues. Germline V gene sequence: CDR1 LGHNA, CDR2 YSLEER. The CDR3, as DNA: TGCGCCAGCAGCCTTGCAGTTTGGGTCGGTTCTCGTGGCTACACCTTC. Translating gives CASSLAVWVGSRGYTF.

The chain recombines TRBV10-3 with TRBJ2-7; the match to TRBD1 covers 9 bases. Germline CDR1 reads ENHRY; CDR2 reads SYGVKD. The CDR3 sequence is 15 residues long. J lost 5 bases, V lost 4 bases, and 9 bases had no gene match. The DNA for the CDR3 is TGTGCCATCAGTGGGCGACAGGGGGAATCGGACGAGCAGTACTTC. Its protein product is CAISGRQGESDEQYF.

This rearrangement joins TRBV11-2 to TRBJ2-1; TRBD2 might be the D (6 bases). V lost 1 base to trimming and J lost 12 bases, with 10 bases between them. Germline V gives CDR1 SGHAT, CDR2 FQNNGV. The CDR3 loop spans 12 amino acids. The CDR3 loop reads CASSLGRGPQFF. CDR3 DNA sequence: TGTGCCAGCAGCTTAGGGAGGGGCCCGCAGTTCTTC.